These 9 T cell receptor beta chains were sequenced from one sample in a study of T cell changes during pregnancy in multiple sclerosis. The data were produced by immunoSEQ multiplex PCR, yet TCRdb's version contains in-frame clones alone and is incomplete. The repertoire holds fewer than 85,000 clones, with 94% as singletons. This specimen consisted of peripheral blood, obtained in the third trimester of pregnancy. The receptor source for this set is a female donor with multiple sclerosis, enrolled in a pregnancy study.

V and J are TRBV6-6 and TRBJ2-2; weak D call: TRBD2 (7 bases). The germline V gene has CDR1 MNHNY and CDR2 SVGAGI (reference sequence). V was pared by 1 base and J by 6 bases, with 15 bases between. CDR3 length: 16 amino acids. The CDR3 region has the DNA TGTGCCAGCAGTTACTGGGCCGGGGGGCCGGCCGGGGAGCTGTTTTTT. This sequence encodes CASSYWAGGPAGELFF.

This rearrangement joins TRBV27 to TRBJ1-2; no clear D gene. Trimming pared 6 bases from V and 2 bases from J, leaving 7 bases between. Per the germline V gene, CDR1 is MNHEY and CDR2 is SMNVEV (reference sequence). The CDR3 is 12 amino acids. The CDR3 sequence: CASSHQNYGYTF. In nucleotides, the CDR3 is TGTGCCAGCAGCCATCAGAACTATGGCTACACCTTC.

This chain connects TRBV6-5 to TRBJ1-1; no reliable D call. The CDR3 is 15 amino acids. With 7 bases removed from V and 1 base from J, the gap between germline ends came to 16 bases. Germline V lookup: CDR1 MNHEY, CDR2 SVGAGI. CDR3 DNA: TGTGCCAGCACCTATTCCGGGGTGAGGAACACTGAAGCTTTCTTT. It specifies CASTYSGVRNTEAFF.

This chain joins TRBV2 and TRBJ1-5; weak D call: TRBD1 (6 bases). V shed 6 bases and J shed 8 bases, with 17 bases lying between them. CDR1 is SNHLY and CDR2 is FYNNEI in the germline V gene. The CDR3 sequence is 14 residues long. This chain's CDR3 is CASSHTGLLEPQHF. Written as DNA, the CDR3 is TGTGCCAGCAGCCATACAGGGCTCTTAGAGCCCCAGCATTTT.

V usage is TRBV11-3 and J usage is TRBJ2-7, with TRBD2 as a possible D gene (7 bases). V was clipped by 5 bases and J by 2 bases, with 13 bases between them. In germline, CDR1 is SGHNT, CDR2 YENEEA. CDR3 length equals 14 residues. The chain's CDR3 is CASSPRGGPYEQYF. The CDR3 DNA reads as TGTGCCAGCAGCCCGAGGGGGGGGCCCTACGAGCAGTACTTC.

The chain joins TRBV29-1 to TRBJ2-7; 12 nucleotides match TRBD2. The V and J ends lost 7 bases and 6 bases, in that order; junction bases with no gene match: 13. The CDR3 is 15 amino acids. Germline CDR1 and CDR2: SQVTM and ANQGSEA. CDR3 sequence (DNA): TGCAGCGGTACTACTAGCGGGGGGCCCGCGGGCGAGCAGTACTTC. Translated: CSGTTSGGPAGEQYF.

This clone was counted once. This chain connects TRBV27 to TRBJ2-7, with 7 positions matching TRBD1. The CDR3 is 15 residues long. V was pared by 6 bases and J by 0 bases, with 8 bases of the junction left unmatched. The germline CDR1 and CDR2 sequences are MNHEY and SMNVEV (reference sequence). The CDR3 protein is CASRYEGQISYEQYF. In nucleotides, the CDR3 is TGTGCCAGCAGATACGAGGGACAGATCTCCTACGAGCAGTACTTC.

This sequence joins TRBV5-1 and TRBJ1-1; TRBD1 aligns across 8 bases. CDR3 length: 14 residues. V dropped 4 bases and J dropped 3; count of bases not matched to a gene: 5. Germline assignment: CDR1 SGHRS and CDR2 YFSETQ. The CDR3 reads CASSVQGGYTEAFF. For the CDR3, the DNA is TGCGCCAGCAGCGTACAGGGGGGCTACACTGAAGCTTTCTTT.

V gene TRBV18 combines with J gene TRBJ1-1; TRBD1 might be the D (6 bases). Germline loops: CDR1 KGHSH, CDR2 LQKENI. With 5 bases removed from V and 10 bases from J, the gap between germline ends came to 11 bases. This CDR3 region has 11 residues. CDR3 loop: CASSSGARAFF. The CDR3 DNA follows: TGTGCCAGCTCATCAGGGGCGCGAGCTTTCTTT.